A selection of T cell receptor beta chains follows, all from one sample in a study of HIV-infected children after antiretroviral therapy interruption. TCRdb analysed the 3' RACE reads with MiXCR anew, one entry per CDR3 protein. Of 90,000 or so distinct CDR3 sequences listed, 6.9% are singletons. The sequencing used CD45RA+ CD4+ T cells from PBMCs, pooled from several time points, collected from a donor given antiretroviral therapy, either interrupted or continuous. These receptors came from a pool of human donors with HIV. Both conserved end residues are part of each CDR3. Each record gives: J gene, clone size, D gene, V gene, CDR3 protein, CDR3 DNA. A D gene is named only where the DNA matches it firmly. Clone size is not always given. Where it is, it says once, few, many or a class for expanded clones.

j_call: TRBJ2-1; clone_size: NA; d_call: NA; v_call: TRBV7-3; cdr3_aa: CASSLRGQAYNEQFF; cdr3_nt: TGTGCCAGCAGCTTAAGGGGGCAGGCCTACAATGAGCAGTTCTTC
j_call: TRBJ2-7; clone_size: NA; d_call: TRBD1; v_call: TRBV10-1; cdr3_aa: CALPWDRYNYEQYF; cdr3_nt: TGCGCCCTGCCGTGGGACAGGTACAATTACGAGCAGTACTTC
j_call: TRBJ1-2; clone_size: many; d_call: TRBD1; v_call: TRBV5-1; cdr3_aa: CASSLAGTGATFYGYTF; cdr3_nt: TGCGCCAGCAGCTTGGCCGGGACAGGGGCGACCTTCTATGGCTACACCTTC
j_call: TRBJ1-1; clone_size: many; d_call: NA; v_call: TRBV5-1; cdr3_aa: CASSLQGVDTEAFF; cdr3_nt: TGCGCCAGCAGCCTACAGGGCGTGGACACTGAAGCTTTCTTT
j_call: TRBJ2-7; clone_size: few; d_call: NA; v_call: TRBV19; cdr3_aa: CASSPRGATYEQYF; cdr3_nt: TGTGCCAGTAGTCCTCGCGGCGCCACCTACGAGCAGTACTTC
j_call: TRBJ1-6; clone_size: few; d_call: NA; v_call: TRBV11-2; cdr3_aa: CASRDSSYNSPLHF; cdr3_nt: TGTGCCAGCAGGGACAGCTCCTATAATTCACCCCTCCACTTT
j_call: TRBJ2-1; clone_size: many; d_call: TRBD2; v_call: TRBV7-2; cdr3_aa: CASSSTFLGLAANRRDEQFF; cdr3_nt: TGTGCCAGCAGCTCTACCTTCCTCGGACTAGCGGCCAATCGTAGAGATGAGCAGTTCTTC
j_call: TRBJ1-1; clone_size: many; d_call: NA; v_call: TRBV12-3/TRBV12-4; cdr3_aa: CASSFFAGTLGTEAFF; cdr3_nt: TGTGCCAGCAGTTTTTTTGCCGGGACATTGGGCACTGAAGCTTTCTTT
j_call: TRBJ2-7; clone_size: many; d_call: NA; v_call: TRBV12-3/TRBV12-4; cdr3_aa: CASSFNRAYEQYF; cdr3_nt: TGTGCCAGCAGTTTTAACAGGGCCTACGAGCAGTACTTC
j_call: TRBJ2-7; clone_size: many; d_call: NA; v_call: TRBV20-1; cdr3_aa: CRGVRDYEQYF; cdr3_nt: TGCAGGGGGGTAAGGGACTACGAGCAGTACTTC
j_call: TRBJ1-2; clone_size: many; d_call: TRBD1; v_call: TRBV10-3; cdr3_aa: CATKVGTGKGYTF; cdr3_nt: TGTGCCACCAAGGTGGGGACAGGGAAGGGCTACACCTTC
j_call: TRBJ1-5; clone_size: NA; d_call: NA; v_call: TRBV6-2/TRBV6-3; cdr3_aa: CASSPPRQSTNQPQHF; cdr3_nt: TGTGCCAGCAGTCCCCCCCGACAGTCAACAAATCAGCCCCAGCATTTT
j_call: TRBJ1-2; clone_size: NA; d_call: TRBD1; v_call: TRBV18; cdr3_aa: CASSPSTGGDGYTF; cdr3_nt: TGTGCCAGCTCACCATCGACAGGGGGCGACGGCTACACCTTC
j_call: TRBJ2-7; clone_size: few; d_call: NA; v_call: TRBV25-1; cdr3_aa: CASSRSAAYEQYF; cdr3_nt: TGTGCCAGCAGCCGCTCAGCCGCCTACGAGCAGTACTTC
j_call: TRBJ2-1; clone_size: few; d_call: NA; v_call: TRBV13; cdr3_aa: CASSFRQEGQGGQFF; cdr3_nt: TGTGCCAGCAGCTTTAGGCAGGAAGGCCAGGGGGGGCAGTTCTTC
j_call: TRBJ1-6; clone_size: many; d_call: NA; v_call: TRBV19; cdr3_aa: CASSRGVGAPNSPLHF; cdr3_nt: TGTGCCAGTAGTAGGGGCGTGGGGGCTCCAAATTCACCCCTCCACTTT
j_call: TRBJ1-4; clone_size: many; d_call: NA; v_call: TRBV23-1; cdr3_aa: CASSQPNTTPRGDHRLPTNEKLFF; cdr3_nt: TGCGCCAGCAGTCAACCGAATACCACCCCGCGCGGGGATCACCGACTACCAACTAATGAAAAACTGTTTTTT
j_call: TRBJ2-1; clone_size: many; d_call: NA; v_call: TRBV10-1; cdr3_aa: CASSEGALGDTKTHNEQFF; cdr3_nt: TGCGCCAGCAGTGAGGGGGCTCTGGGGGATACTAAAACACACAATGAGCAGTTCTTC
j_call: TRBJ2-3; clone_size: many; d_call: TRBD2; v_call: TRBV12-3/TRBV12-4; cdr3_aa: CASSQAGGPADTQYF; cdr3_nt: TGTGCCAGCAGTCAAGCGGGGGGGCCGGCAGATACGCAGTATTTT
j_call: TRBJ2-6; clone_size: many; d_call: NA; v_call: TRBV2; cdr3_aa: CASSGLRSGANVLTF; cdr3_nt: TGTGCCAGCAGTGGACTCCGCTCTGGGGCCAACGTCCTGACTTTC